These T cell receptor beta chains were read from a single sample in a study of blood T cell repertoires in COVID-19. Generated by immunoSEQ multiplex PCR, the TCRdb table keeps only in-frame clones and is missing some. The table shows about 140,000 clones, with about 79% occurring only once. Specimen: peripheral blood. The receptors derive from a man in his sixties with active or convalescent COVID-19. CDR3s include the opening cysteine and the closing phenylalanine or tryptophan. Each record gives: D gene, clone size, V gene, J gene, CDR3 DNA, CDR3 protein. D genes are given only for firm matches. Clone size is stated in some rows and not others, as once, few, many or a class when expanded.

>NA|NA|TRBV6-2/TRBV6-3|TRBJ1-5
TGTGCCAGCAGCCAAAACAGGGCCCCTCAGCCCCAGCATTTT
CASSQNRAPQPQHF
>NA|NA|TRBV5-1|TRBJ2-7
TGCGCCAGCAGCTACTTAAGTGAAGGGGTCCCCTACGAGCAGTACTTC
CASSYLSEGVPYEQYF
>TRBD1|few|TRBV9|TRBJ1-3
TGTGCCAGCAGCTCGGGGACAGGGGGTAGTGGAAACACCATATATTTT
CASSSGTGGSGNTIYF
>NA|NA|TRBV30|TRBJ1-3
TGTGCCTGGAGTGTGGACAGCTCTGGAAACACCATATATTTT
CAWSVDSSGNTIYF
>TRBD1|NA|TRBV19|TRBJ2-1
TGTGCCAGTAGTAGACCAGGGACAGGGGGCTCCAATGAGCAGTTCTTC
CASSRPGTGGSNEQFF
>NA|few|TRBV6-6|TRBJ1-6
TGTGCCAGCAGTTACGCAGTTAATTCACCCCTCCACTTT
CASSYAVNSPLHF
>NA|few|TRBV6-2/TRBV6-3|TRBJ1-1
TGTGCCAGCAGTCCCCGACAGTTCTTCTCCGCTTTCTTT
CASSPRQFFSAFF
>TRBD1|NA|TRBV6-2/TRBV6-3|TRBJ2-1
TGTGCCAGCAGCCCAGGGGGTGAGATTTGGTCTCGAGGGAATGAGCAGTTCTTC
CASSPGGEIWSRGNEQFF
>TRBD1|NA|TRBV6-5|TRBJ1-6
TGTGCCAGCAGTTCGACCGGGACAGTAAATTCACCCCTCCACTTT
CASSSTGTVNSPLHF
>NA|NA|TRBV6-5|TRBJ2-7
TGTGCCAGCAGTTACAATGATCCGAGCGGTACCTACGAGCAGTACTTC
CASSYNDPSGTYEQYF
>TRBD2|NA|TRBV5-6|TRBJ2-5
TGTGCCAGCAGCTTGGGCCTAGCGGGGCCCCAAGAGACCCAGTACTTC
CASSLGLAGPQETQYF
>NA|NA|TRBV7-2|TRBJ2-5
TGTGCCAGCAGCCCTCCAGGAGGGCCCCAAGAGACCCAGTACTTC
CASSPPGGPQETQYF
>NA|NA|TRBV2|TRBJ2-3
TGTGCCAGCATCTTACTAGCCCCAGATACGCAGTATTTT
CASILLAPDTQYF
>NA|NA|TRBV2|TRBJ2-6
TGTGCCAGCAGTCACAGCACTGGGGCCAACGTCCTGACTTTC
CASSHSTGANVLTF
>TRBD2|NA|TRBV6-5|TRBJ2-5
TGTGCCAGCAGTTACTCCGGTGGGGGGGGAGAAGAGACCCAGTACTTC
CASSYSGGGGEETQYF
>TRBD1|NA|TRBV2|TRBJ1-5
TGTGCCAGCAGCGGGATGGGACAGGGGGGGCAGCCCCAGCATTTT
CASSGMGQGGQPQHF
>TRBD1|NA|TRBV7-9|TRBJ1-6
TGTGCCAGCAGCACCCATCTGACAGGGAATAATTCACCCCTCCACTTT
CASSTHLTGNNSPLHF
>TRBD1|NA|TRBV3-1/TRBV3-2|TRBJ2-5
TGTGCCAGCAGCCAAGATCGTAAGACAGGGGAAGAGACCCAGTACTTC
CASSQDRKTGEETQYF
>NA|NA|TRBV11-3|TRBJ2-5
TGTGCCAGCAGCTTATTCCTCGCGGGGCAAGAGACCCAGTACTTC
CASSLFLAGQETQYF
>TRBD2|NA|TRBV10-1|TRBJ2-3
TGCGCCAGCAGTGAAGCCGGGACTAGCGGGAGAGATACGCAGTATTTT
CASSEAGTSGRDTQYF
>TRBD2|NA|TRBV6-2/TRBV6-3|TRBJ2-1
TGTGCCAGCAGTTACGAGCAGGGACTAGCGGGAGGCAGCGATGAGCAGTTCTTC
CASSYEQGLAGGSDEQFF
>TRBD2|NA|TRBV7-9|TRBJ2-3
TGTGCCAGCAGCCGGGCGGGGACTAGCGGGTTTAGCACAGATACGCAGTATTTT
CASSRAGTSGFSTDTQYF
>NA|NA|TRBV14|TRBJ1-1
TGTGCCAGCAGCCTAACCCAGGGGAACACTGAAGCTTTCTTT
CASSLTQGNTEAFF
>NA|NA|TRBV19|TRBJ1-5
TGTGCCACCTCGTTGGGGGGACGGTTTAGCAATCAGCCCCAGCATTTT
CATSLGGRFSNQPQHF
>NA|NA|TRBV6-2/TRBV6-3|TRBJ1-2
TGTGCCAGCAGCTCCGCCGGGAGGGGGTATGGCTACACCTTC
CASSSAGRGYGYTF
>TRBD2|NA|TRBV5-1|TRBJ2-1
TGCGCCAGCAGCTTCCTAGCGGGGGGCAATGAGCAGTTCTTC
CASSFLAGGNEQFF
>NA|NA|TRBV12-3/TRBV12-4|TRBJ1-2
TGTGCCAGCAGTTACGGACAGTTCAATGGCTACACCTTC
CASSYGQFNGYTF
>NA|NA|TRBV28|TRBJ1-1
TGTGCCAGCAGTACAGGGTTACCCACTGAAGCTTTCTTT
CASSTGLPTEAFF
>NA|NA|TRBV19|TRBJ1-4
TGTGCCAGTAGTATAGGGGCAGCTAATGAAAAACTGTTTTTT
CASSIGAANEKLFF
>TRBD2|once|TRBV3-1/TRBV3-2|TRBJ2-3
TGTGCCAGCAGCCACCAGGCCTGGGAGGGAGAGGTAGATACGCAGTATTTT
CASSHQAWEGEVDTQYF
>TRBD2|once|TRBV5-1|TRBJ2-3
TGCGCCAGCAGCTTGGGGGCTAGCGGGAACACAGATACGCAGTATTTT
CASSLGASGNTDTQYF
>TRBD1|once|TRBV5-1|TRBJ1-1
TGCGCCAGCAGCTTACGACAGGGGGCTGGCACTGAAGCTTTCTTT
CASSLRQGAGTEAFF
>TRBD1|NA|TRBV2|TRBJ2-4
TGTGCCAGCAGTGATCTCACAGGGGGTTCCAAAAACATTCAGTACTTC
CASSDLTGGSKNIQYF
>TRBD1|few|TRBV30|TRBJ1-1
TGTGCCTGGAGTCCATTGACAGGGACTACTGAAGCTTTCTTT
CAWSPLTGTTEAFF
>TRBD1|NA|TRBV7-9|TRBJ1-2
TGTGCCAGCAGCCGCGGAGGAGACAGGGGATCCCAGGGCTACACCTTC
CASSRGGDRGSQGYTF
>TRBD2|once|TRBV4-3|TRBJ2-1
TGCGCCAGCAGCCGTAGCGGGAGGGCCGACAATGAGCAGTTCTTC
CASSRSGRADNEQFF
>NA|NA|TRBV5-1|TRBJ1-4
TGCGCCAGCAGCGCCACAGGGTCGACTAATGAAAAACTGTTTTTT
CASSATGSTNEKLFF
>TRBD1|NA|TRBV18|TRBJ2-7
TGTGCCAGCTCACCTTCGACAGGGGACAGACACTTC
CASSPSTGDRHF
>TRBD1|NA|TRBV11-3|TRBJ2-1
TGTGCCAGCAGCTTAGTGGCTACAGGGGGCCGTAATGTGAACTACAATGAGCAGTTCTTC
CASSLVATGGRNVNYNEQFF
>NA|NA|TRBV20-1|TRBJ1-2
TGCAGTGCCCAAAACGATAGAGGCTACACCTTC
CSAQNDRGYTF
>TRBD2|NA|TRBV6-5|TRBJ2-3
TGTGCCAGCGTGGCGGGGGTGACACGAGATACGCAGTATTTT
CASVAGVTRDTQYF
>TRBD1|NA|TRBV10-1|TRBJ2-3
TGCGCCAGCAGTGAAGGGACAGGGGAAGATACGCAGTATTTT
CASSEGTGEDTQYF
>NA|NA|TRBV2|TRBJ1-5
TGTGCCAGCAGAGCGGGGCTTGGCAATCAGCCCCAGCATTTT
CASRAGLGNQPQHF
>TRBD2|NA|TRBV7-6|TRBJ2-1
TGTGCCAGCAGCCGGGAAGCGGGAGGGCCCTCCTACAATGAGCAGTTCTTC
CASSREAGGPSYNEQFF
>TRBD2|NA|TRBV5-4|TRBJ2-7
TGTGCCAGCAGCTTACTTGGGACTAGAGGAGGCGAGCAGTACTTC
CASSLLGTRGGEQYF
>NA|NA|TRBV11-2|TRBJ1-1
TGTGCCAGCAGCTTGACGACTGTAGAAGCTTTCTTT
CASSLTTVEAFF
>TRBD1|NA|TRBV10-2|TRBJ2-7
TGCGCCAGCAAGGAGTCTATTACAGGGGGCTACTACGAGCAGTACTTC
CASKESITGGYYEQYF
>NA|NA|TRBV11-3|TRBJ1-2
TGTGCCAGCAGCTTGAGGGGGTTCTCTAACTATGGCTACACCTTC
CASSLRGFSNYGYTF
>TRBD1|NA|TRBV7-2|TRBJ2-3
TGTGCCAGCAGCTTAATGGGACAGGGCACAGATACGCAGTATTTT
CASSLMGQGTDTQYF
>NA|once|TRBV28|TRBJ1-2
TGTGCCAGCATGGGCAGGGGATTCCCGAACTATGGCTACACCTTC
CASMGRGFPNYGYTF